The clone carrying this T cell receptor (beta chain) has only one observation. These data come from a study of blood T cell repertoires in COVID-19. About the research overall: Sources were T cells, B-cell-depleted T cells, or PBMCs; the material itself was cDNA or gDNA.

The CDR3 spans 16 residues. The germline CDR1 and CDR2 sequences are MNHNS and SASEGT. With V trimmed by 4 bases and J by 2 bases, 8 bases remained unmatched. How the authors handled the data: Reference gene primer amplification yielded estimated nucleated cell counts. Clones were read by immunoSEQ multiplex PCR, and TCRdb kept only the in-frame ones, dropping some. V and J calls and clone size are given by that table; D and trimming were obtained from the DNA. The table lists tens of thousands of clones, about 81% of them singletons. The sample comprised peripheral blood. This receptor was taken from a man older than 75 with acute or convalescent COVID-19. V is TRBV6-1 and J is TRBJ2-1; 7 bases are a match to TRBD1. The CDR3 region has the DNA TGTGCCAGCAGTGCCTCTGGACAGGAGGCCTACAATGAGCAGTTCTTC. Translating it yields CASSASGQEAYNEQFF.